Listed here are 3 T cell receptor beta chains from one sample, sequenced in a study of cytomegalovirus exposure and HLA in healthy donors. PCR involved 60 Vbeta and 13 Jbeta primers. The repertoire was sequenced with immunoSEQ multiplex PCR; TCRdb's copy has only in-frame clones and lacks some. The repertoire holds about 89,000 clones, with roughly 79% as singletons. Sequencing was done on a sample of PBMCs. These receptors all come from a male donor in good health and CMV-seronegative.

CDR3 residues: CASSSQGYGTDTQYF. DNA for the CDR3: TGTGCCAGCAGCTCACAGGGATACGGGACAGATACGCAGTATTTT. The chain is built from TRBV11-2 and TRBJ2-3; maybe TRBD1 (6 bases). The germline CDR1 and CDR2 sequences are SGHAT and FQNNGV. The V gene lost 4 bases and the J gene lost 3 bases, with 14 bases spanning the gap. The CDR3 has 15 amino acids.

This clone occurred once. This chain connects TRBV5-5 to TRBJ1-1; D remains ambiguous. V was clipped by 1 base and J by 1 base, with 5 bases between them. The length of the CDR3 is 13 residues. Germline V gene sequence: CDR1 SGHKS, CDR2 YYEKEE (reference sequence). The CDR3 spells CASSLQSNTEAFF. CDR3 coding DNA: TGTGCCAGCAGCTTGCAGTCGAACACTGAAGCTTTCTTT.

The rearrangement uses TRBV6-6 and TRBJ1-2; no reliable D call. V was clipped by 6 bases and J by 2 bases, with 13 bases between them. The CDR3 spans 14 residues. Germline assignment: CDR1 MNHNY and CDR2 SVGAGI (reference sequence). In DNA, the CDR3 is TGTGCCAGCAGCCGCGTTGGAGAGAACTATGGCTACACCTTC. It translates to CASSRVGENYGYTF.